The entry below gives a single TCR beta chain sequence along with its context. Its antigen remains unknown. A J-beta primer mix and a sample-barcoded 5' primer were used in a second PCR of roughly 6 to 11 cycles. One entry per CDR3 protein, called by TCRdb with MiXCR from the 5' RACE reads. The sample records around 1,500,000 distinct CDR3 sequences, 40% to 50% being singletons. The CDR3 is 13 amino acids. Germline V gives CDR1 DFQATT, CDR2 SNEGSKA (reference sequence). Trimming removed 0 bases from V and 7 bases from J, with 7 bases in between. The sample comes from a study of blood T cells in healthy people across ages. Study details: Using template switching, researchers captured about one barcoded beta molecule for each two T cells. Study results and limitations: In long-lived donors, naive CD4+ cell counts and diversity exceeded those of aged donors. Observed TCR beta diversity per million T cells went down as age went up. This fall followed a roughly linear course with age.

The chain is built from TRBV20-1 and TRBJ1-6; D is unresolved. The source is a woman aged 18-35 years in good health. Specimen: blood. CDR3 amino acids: CSAREGGNSPLHF. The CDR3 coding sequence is TGCAGTGCTAGAGAGGGAGGGAATTCACCCCTCCACTTT.